The rows below give T cell receptor beta chains drawn from one sample of a study of OX40 agonist ivuxolimab in advanced cancers. Clones were read by immunoSEQ multiplex PCR, and TCRdb kept only the in-frame ones, dropping some. This table holds some 68,000 clones, around nine tenths found once. The source material was CD4+ or CD8+ T cells sorted from blood, sampled in a trial of the OX40 agonist ivuxolimab. All receptors derive from an adult with an advanced solid tumor such as melanoma, head and neck, liver or kidney cancer. Each CDR3 is given with its conserved first and last residue. The D gene is left open where the match is weak. Only some rows state a clone size, as once, few, many or a class for expanded clones.

J gene	V gene	D gene	clone size	CDR3 DNA	CDR3 protein
TRBJ2-1	TRBV20-1	NA	NA	TGCAGTGCTAGAAATAATGAGCAGTTCTTC	CSARNNEQFF
TRBJ2-3	TRBV5-1	TRBD2	NA	TGCGCCAGCAGCTCCGGGACTAGCGGTATCACAGATACGCAGTATTTT	CASSSGTSGITDTQYF
TRBJ2-7	TRBV18	NA	NA	TGTGCCAGCTCACCAGGGCAGGGTACCTACGAGCAGTACTTC	CASSPGQGTYEQYF
TRBJ2-3	TRBV5-1	NA	NA	TGCGCCAGCAGTGTAGGCCGCACAGATACGCAGTATTTT	CASSVGRTDTQYF
TRBJ2-5	TRBV6-6	NA	once	TGTGCCAGCAGTCCCAAAGAGACCCAGTACTTC	CASSPKETQYF
TRBJ1-2	TRBV5-5	NA	NA	TGTGCCAGCAGCTCCCACAGGGAGCCCTACCTCTATGGCTACACCTTC	CASSSHREPYLYGYTF
TRBJ2-7	TRBV7-2	TRBD1	NA	TGTGCCAGCAGCTTACAATCAGGGGGAATCTACGAGCAGTACTTC	CASSLQSGGIYEQYF
TRBJ2-1	TRBV28	NA	NA	TGTGCCAGCAGTCTACCCTCGGGACTCTCTAAGCAGTTCTTC	CASSLPSGLSKQFF
TRBJ2-1	TRBV5-4	TRBD1	NA	TGTGCCAGCAGCTTGGCAGCAGGGGGCTCCTACAATGAGCAGTTCTTC	CASSLAAGGSYNEQFF
TRBJ2-3	TRBV5-8	NA	NA	TGTGCCAGCAGCTTTCGGAGGGGGGGCGGGACAGATACGCAGTATTTT	CASSFRRGGGTDTQYF
TRBJ2-1	TRBV7-8	TRBD1	NA	TGTGCCAGCAGCGCGAGTTTAGACAGGGATAAGTTCTTC	CASSASLDRDKFF
TRBJ2-7	TRBV6-1	TRBD2	NA	TGTGCCAGCAGTAAAACTAGCGGGGCTACCTACGAGCAGTACTTC	CASSKTSGATYEQYF
TRBJ2-7	TRBV10-1	TRBD1	NA	TGCGCCAGCAGCGCCGGGACAGGGGAATGGCGGGGCCGGGGGAACGAGCAGTACTTC	CASSAGTGEWRGRGNEQYF
TRBJ2-5	TRBV6-5	TRBD2	NA	TGTGCCAGCAGTTCTAGCGGGGGGGCCCTCGGGACCCAGTACTTC	CASSSSGGALGTQYF
TRBJ1-2	TRBV19	NA	NA	TGTGCCAGTAGGGCAGTGGGGGCAGACTATGGCTACACCTTC	CASRAVGADYGYTF
TRBJ2-7	TRBV5-4	NA	NA	TGTGCCAGCAGCTTGGGGGTTTCCCCCTACGAGCAGTACTTC	CASSLGVSPYEQYF
TRBJ2-2	TRBV9	NA	NA	TGTGCCAGCAGCGTAGTGCAGGGGCCAAACACCGGGGAGCTGTTTTTT	CASSVVQGPNTGELFF
TRBJ2-7	TRBV28	TRBD2	once	TGTGCCAGCAGTTTACCACTTGGCGGGAGCCACGAGCAGTACTTC	CASSLPLGGSHEQYF
TRBJ2-2	TRBV5-1	TRBD1	NA	TGCGCCAGCAGCTACGTAGGGACAGGGGCCGGGGAGCTGTTTTTT	CASSYVGTGAGELFF
TRBJ1-2	TRBV2	NA	NA	TGTGCCAGCACCCTTCTTGGACAGCGAGGGGATGGCTACACCTTC	CASTLLGQRGDGYTF
TRBJ2-7	TRBV5-1	NA	NA	TGCGCCAGCAGCTTGAGCGGCAGGGGAGGCGAGCAGTACTTC	CASSLSGRGGEQYF
TRBJ1-2	TRBV7-9	NA	NA	TGTGCCAGCAGCTCCACCACTAACTATGGCTACACCTTC	CASSSTTNYGYTF
TRBJ1-5	TRBV7-9	TRBD1	NA	TGTGCCAGCACCCAGGGACAGGGGGGACAGCCCCAGCATTTT	CASTQGQGGQPQHF
TRBJ1-1	TRBV4-1	NA	NA	TGCGCCAGCAGCCAAGGAGACGTGAACACTGAAGCTTTCTTT	CASSQGDVNTEAFF
TRBJ1-2	TRBV6-1	TRBD1	NA	TGTGCCAGCAGGGGGACAGACTATGGCTACACCTTC	CASRGTDYGYTF
TRBJ2-7	TRBV6-1	NA	NA	TGTGCCAGCAGCCGGGGCAGGGGGGGCTACGAGCAGTACTTC	CASSRGRGGYEQYF
TRBJ1-2	TRBV4-1	TRBD1	NA	TGCGCCAGCAGGCGACCGGGACAGGGACATGGCTACACCTTC	CASRRPGQGHGYTF
TRBJ1-1	TRBV28	NA	NA	TGTGCCAGCAGTCGGGCCGGTAGCCCAACTGAAGCTTTCTTT	CASSRAGSPTEAFF
TRBJ2-7	TRBV10-3	TRBD1	NA	TGTGCCATCAGTGTTCAGGGGGTCGAGCAGTACTTC	CAISVQGVEQYF
TRBJ1-5	TRBV5-4	NA	NA	TGTGCCAGCAGCTTGGGGGGTAGCAATCAGCCCCAGCATTTT	CASSLGGSNQPQHF
TRBJ2-1	TRBV7-3	TRBD2	NA	TGTGCCAGCAGTTTGACTAGCGGACCCTACAATGAGCAGTTCTTC	CASSLTSGPYNEQFF
TRBJ2-7	TRBV6-1	TRBD1	NA	TGTGCCAGCAGTACGACAGGGGGCTACGAGCAGTACTTC	CASSTTGGYEQYF